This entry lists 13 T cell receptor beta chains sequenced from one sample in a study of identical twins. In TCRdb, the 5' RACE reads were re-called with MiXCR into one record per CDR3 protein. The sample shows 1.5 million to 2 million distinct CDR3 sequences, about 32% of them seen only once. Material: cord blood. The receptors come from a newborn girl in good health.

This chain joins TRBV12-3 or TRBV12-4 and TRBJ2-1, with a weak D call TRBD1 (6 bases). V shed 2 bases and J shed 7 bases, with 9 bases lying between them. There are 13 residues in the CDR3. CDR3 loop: CASSLMRGNEQFF. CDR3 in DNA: TGTGCCAGCAGTTTAATGAGGGGGAATGAGCAGTTCTTC.

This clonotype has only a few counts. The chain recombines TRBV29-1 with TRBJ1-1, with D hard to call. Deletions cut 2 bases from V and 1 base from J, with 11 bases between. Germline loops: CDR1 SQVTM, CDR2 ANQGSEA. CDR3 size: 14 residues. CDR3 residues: CSVERRQTNTEAFF. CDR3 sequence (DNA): TGCAGCGTTGAAAGGAGACAAACGAACACTGAAGCTTTCTTT.

CDR3 amino acids: CASSGFGGDGYYGYTF. CDR3 nucleotide sequence: TGTGCCAGCAGTGGTTTCGGGGGGGACGGATACTATGGCTACACCTTC. The chain combines TRBV25-1 with TRBJ1-2; D may be TRBD1 (5 bases). The ends were cut back, 4 bases at V and 3 bases at J, with 18 bases in the middle. Per the germline V gene, CDR1 is MGHDK and CDR2 is SYGVNS. The CDR3 contains 16 residues.

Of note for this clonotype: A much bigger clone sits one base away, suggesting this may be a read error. The CDR3 here is CAISRGTGSLYEQYF. In DNA form, the CDR3 reads TGTGCCATCAGTAGGGGGACAGGATCGCTCTACGAGCAGTACTTC. V and J are TRBV10-3 and TRBJ2-7, with 8 bases fitting TRBD1. The length of the CDR3 is 15 residues. The germline V gene has CDR1 ENHRY and CDR2 SYGVKD. Unmatched junction bases numbered 9, after V lost 5 bases and J lost 3 bases.

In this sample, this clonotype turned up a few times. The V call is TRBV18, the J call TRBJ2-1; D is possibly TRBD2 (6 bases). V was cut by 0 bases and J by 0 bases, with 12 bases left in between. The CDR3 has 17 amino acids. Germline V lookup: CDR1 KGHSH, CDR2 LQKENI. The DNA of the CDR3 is TGTGCCAGCTCACCACCAGTTAGCGGTAGCTCCTACAATGAGCAGTTCTTC. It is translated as CASSPPVSGSSYNEQFF.

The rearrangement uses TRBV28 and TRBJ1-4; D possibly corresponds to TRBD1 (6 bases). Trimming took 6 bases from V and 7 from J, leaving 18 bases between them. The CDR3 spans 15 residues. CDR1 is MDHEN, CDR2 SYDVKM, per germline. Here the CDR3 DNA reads TGTGCCAGCAGGGGAACAGGGACCGCGCGTGAAAAACTGTTTTTT. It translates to CASRGTGTAREKLFF.

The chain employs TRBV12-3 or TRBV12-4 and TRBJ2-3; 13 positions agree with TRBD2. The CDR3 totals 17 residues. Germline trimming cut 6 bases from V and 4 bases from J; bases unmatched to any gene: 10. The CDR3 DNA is TGTGCCAGCAGAAACCCCGGACTAGCGGGAGTAGCAGATACGCAGTATTTT. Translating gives CASRNPGLAGVADTQYF.

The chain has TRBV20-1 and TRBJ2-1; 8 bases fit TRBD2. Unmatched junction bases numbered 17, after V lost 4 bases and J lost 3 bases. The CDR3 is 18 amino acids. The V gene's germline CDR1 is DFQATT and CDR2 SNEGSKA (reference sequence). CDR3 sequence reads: CSATPSGGLRVRYNEQFF. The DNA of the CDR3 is TGCAGTGCTACCCCCAGCGGGGGACTACGAGTACGCTACAATGAGCAGTTCTTC.

This chain's CDR3 is CASSATRDIQFF. The CDR3 region has the DNA TGTGCCAGCAGCGCGACAAGGGACATTCAGTTCTTC. The rearrangement uses TRBV9 and TRBJ2-1; D may be TRBD1 (6 bases). The CDR3 sequence is 12 residues long. The V end was cut by 3 bases, the J end by 13 bases, with 14 bases between. Germline CDR1 SGDLS, CDR2 YYNGEE.

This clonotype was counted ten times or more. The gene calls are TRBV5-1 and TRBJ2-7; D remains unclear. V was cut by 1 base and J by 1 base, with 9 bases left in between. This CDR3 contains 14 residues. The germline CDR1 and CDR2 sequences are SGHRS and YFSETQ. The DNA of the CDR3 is TGCGCCAGCAGCTTGAGGACGTTTTCCTACGAGCAGTACTTC. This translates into CASSLRTFSYEQYF.

DNA of the CDR3: TGTGCCAGCAGTGTTGGACAGGCGCTGAACACTGAAGCTTTCTTT. This translates into CASSVGQALNTEAFF. The genes are TRBV28 and TRBJ1-1, with 7 nucleotides matching TRBD1. V was pared by 5 bases and J by 0 bases, with 6 bases of the junction left unmatched. Per the germline V gene, CDR1 is MDHEN and CDR2 is SYDVKM. The CDR3 spans 15 residues.

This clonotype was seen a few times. The CDR3 protein is CASSPGLAGVHEQYF. The CDR3 DNA follows: TGTGCCAGCAGTCCCGGACTAGCGGGAGTCCACGAGCAGTACTTC. The chain uses TRBV6-5 and TRBJ2-7; 13 positions agree with TRBD2. V lost 5 bases, J lost 5 bases, and 6 bases stayed unmatched. CDR3 length equals 15 residues. Germline CDR1 reads MNHEY; CDR2 reads SVGAGI.

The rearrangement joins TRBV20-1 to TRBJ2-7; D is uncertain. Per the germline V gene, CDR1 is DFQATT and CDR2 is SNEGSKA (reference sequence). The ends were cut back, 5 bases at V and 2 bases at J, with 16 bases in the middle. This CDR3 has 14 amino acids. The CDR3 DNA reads TGCAGTGCTCCCGCCCTTTTTAGGACCTACGAGCAGTACTTC. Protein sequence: CSAPALFRTYEQYF.